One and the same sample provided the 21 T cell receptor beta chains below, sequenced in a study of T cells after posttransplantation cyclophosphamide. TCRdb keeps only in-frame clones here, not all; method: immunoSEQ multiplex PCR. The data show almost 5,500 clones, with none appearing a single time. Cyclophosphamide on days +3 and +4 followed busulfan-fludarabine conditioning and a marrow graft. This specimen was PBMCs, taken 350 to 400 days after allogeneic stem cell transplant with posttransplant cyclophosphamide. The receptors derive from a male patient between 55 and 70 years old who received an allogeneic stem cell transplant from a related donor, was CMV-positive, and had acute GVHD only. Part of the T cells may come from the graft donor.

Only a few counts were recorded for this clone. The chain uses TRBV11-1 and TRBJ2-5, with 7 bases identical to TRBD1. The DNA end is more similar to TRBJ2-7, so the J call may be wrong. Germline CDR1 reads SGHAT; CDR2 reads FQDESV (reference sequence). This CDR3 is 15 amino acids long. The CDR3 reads CASSLIGTVLLEQYF. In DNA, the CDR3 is TGTGCCAGCAGCTTAATCGGGACAGTTCTTCTCGAGCAGTACTTC.

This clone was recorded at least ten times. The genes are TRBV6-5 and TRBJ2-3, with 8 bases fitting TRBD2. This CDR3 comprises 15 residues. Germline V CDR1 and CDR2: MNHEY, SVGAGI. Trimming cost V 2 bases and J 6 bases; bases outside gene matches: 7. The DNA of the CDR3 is TGTGCCAGCAGTTACCGGGGGGGCTCAAGCGATACGCAGTATTTT. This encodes CASSYRGGSSDTQYF.

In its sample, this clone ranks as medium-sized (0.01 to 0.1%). CDR3 sequence (DNA): TGTGCCAGTAGTCAATCCTACGAGCAGTACTTC. Its protein is CASSQSYEQYF. The chain has TRBV19 and TRBJ2-7; D unclear. Germline values: CDR1 LNHDA, CDR2 SQIVND (reference sequence). Trimming took 5 bases from V and 1 from J, leaving 3 bases between them. There are 11 residues in the CDR3.

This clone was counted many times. The chain's CDR3 is CSVDSRGLPDTQYF. CDR3 DNA sequence: TGCAGCGTTGATTCCAGGGGGCTCCCAGATACGCAGTATTTT. The chain carries TRBV29-1 and TRBJ2-3; 8 bases agree with TRBD1. Germline CDR1 is SQVTM and CDR2 is ANQGSEA. After removal of 3 bases from V and 4 bases from J, the junction contained 6 bases not matched to a gene. The CDR3 covers 14 residues.

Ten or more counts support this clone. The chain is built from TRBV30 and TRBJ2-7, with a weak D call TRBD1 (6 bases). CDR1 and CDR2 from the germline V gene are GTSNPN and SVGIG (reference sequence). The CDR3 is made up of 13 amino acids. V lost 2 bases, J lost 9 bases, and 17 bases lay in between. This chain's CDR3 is CAWSIAGRGGQYF. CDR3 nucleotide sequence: TGTGCCTGGAGTATCGCGGGCCGAGGGGGGCAGTACTTC.

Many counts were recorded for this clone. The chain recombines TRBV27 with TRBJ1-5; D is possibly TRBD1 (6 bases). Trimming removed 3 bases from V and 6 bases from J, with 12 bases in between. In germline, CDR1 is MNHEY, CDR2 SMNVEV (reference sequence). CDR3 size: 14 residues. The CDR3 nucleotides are TGTGCCAGCAGTTTCTCCAGGGGTCGTCAGCCCCAGCATTTT. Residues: CASSFSRGRQPQHF.

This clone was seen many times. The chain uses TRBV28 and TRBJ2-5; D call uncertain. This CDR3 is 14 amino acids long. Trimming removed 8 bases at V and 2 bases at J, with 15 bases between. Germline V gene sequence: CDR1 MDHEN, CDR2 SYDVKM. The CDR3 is CASHPSLQQETQYF. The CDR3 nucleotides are TGTGCCAGCCATCCTTCTTTACAGCAAGAGACCCAGTACTTC.

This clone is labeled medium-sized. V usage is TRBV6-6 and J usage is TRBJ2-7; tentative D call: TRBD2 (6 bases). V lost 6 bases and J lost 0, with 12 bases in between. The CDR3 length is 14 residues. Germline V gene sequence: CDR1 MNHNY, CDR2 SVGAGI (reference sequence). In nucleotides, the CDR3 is TGTGCCAGCAGAGCCGGGACTCTCTCCTACGAGCAGTACTTC. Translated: CASRAGTLSYEQYF.

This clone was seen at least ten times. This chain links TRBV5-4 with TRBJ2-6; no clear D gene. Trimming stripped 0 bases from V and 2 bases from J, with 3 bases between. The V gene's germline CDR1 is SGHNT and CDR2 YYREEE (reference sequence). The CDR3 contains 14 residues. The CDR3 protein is CASSLGAGANVLTF. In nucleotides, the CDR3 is TGTGCCAGCAGCTTGGGAGCTGGGGCCAACGTCCTGACTTTC. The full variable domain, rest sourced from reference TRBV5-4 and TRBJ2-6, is ETGVTQSPTHLIKTRGQQVTLRCSSQSGHNTVSWYQQALGQGPQFIFQYYREEENGRGNFPPRFSGLQFPNYSSELNVNALELDDSALYLCASSLGAGANVLTFGAGSRLTVL.

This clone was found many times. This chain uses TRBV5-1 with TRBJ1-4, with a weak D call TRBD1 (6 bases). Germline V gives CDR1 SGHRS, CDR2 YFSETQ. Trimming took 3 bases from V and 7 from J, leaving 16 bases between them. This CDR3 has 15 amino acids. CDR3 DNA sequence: TGCGCCAGCAGCTCTCAGGGGTTGGATGGTGAAAAACTGTTTTTT. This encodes CASSSQGLDGEKLFF.

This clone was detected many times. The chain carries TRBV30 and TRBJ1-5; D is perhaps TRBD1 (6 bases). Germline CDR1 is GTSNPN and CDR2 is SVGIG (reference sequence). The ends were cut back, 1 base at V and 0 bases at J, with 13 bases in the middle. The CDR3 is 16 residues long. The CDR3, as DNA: TGTGCCTGGAGTGGTGTAGGACAGAGTAGCAATCAGCCCCAGCATTTT. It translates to CAWSGVGQSSNQPQHF.

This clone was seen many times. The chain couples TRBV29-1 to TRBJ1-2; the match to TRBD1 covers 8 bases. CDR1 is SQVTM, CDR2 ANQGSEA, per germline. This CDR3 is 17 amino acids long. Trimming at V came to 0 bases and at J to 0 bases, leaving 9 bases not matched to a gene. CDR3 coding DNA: TGCAGCGTTGAAGAAAGCCGGACAGGGTACTCTAACTATGGCTACACCTTC. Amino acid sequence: CSVEESRTGYSNYGYTF.

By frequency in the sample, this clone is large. The CDR3 loop reads CASSLGFYNEQFF. For the CDR3, the DNA is TGTGCCAGCAGTTTAGGCTTCTACAATGAGCAGTTCTTC. The chain employs TRBV27 and TRBJ2-1; D is undetermined. The V end was cut by 2 bases, the J end by 3 bases, with 5 bases between. The CDR3 is made up of 13 amino acids. Germline V CDR1 and CDR2: MNHEY, SMNVEV (reference sequence).

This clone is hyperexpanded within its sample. CDR3 DNA sequence: TGTGCCAGCCCAGGGAGGGGAGAGGGACGCACAGATACGCAGTATTTT. This translates into CASPGRGEGRTDTQYF. This chain connects TRBV28 to TRBJ2-3, with 7 nucleotides matching TRBD2. Losses at the gene ends were 8 bases for V and 1 base for J; bases not matched to a gene: 12. Germline V gene lookup returns CDR1 MDHEN and CDR2 SYDVKM. There are 16 residues in the CDR3.

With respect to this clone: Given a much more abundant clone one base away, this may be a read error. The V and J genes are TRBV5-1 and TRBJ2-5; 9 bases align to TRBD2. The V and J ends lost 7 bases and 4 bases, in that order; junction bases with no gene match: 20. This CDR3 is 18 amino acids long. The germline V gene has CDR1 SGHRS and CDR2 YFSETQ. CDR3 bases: TGCGCCAGCGCCCTGAGGCTAGCGGGATCGGGGAGGGGAGAGACCCAGTACTTC. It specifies CASALRLAGSGRGETQYF.

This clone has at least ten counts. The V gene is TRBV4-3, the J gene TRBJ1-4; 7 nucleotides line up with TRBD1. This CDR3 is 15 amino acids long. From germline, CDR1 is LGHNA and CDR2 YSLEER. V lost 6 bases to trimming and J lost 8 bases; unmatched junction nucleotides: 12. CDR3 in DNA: TGCGCCAGCAGTCTGAACAGGGGACACAAGGAAAAACTGTTTTTT. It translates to CASSLNRGHKEKLFF.

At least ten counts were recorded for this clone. The CDR3 is CASSLDGGFGELFF. The CDR3 coding sequence is TGCGCCAGCAGCTTGGACGGGGGGTTCGGGGAGCTGTTTTTT. This chain connects TRBV5-1 to TRBJ2-2; 7 bases are shared with TRBD2. The CDR3 is made up of 14 amino acids. CDR1 is SGHRS, CDR2 YFSETQ, per germline. Germline trimming cut 0 bases from V and 7 bases from J; bases unmatched to any gene: 3.

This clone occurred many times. CDR3 loop: CASTSTGSQETQYF. CDR3 in DNA: TGTGCCAGTACCTCGACAGGGTCCCAAGAGACCCAGTACTTC. This sequence joins TRBV19 and TRBJ2-5, with 7 bases aligning to TRBD1. Germline trimming cut 7 bases from V and 1 base from J; bases unmatched to any gene: 6. The CDR3 runs 14 residues. Per germline, CDR1 LNHDA and CDR2 SQIVND (reference sequence).

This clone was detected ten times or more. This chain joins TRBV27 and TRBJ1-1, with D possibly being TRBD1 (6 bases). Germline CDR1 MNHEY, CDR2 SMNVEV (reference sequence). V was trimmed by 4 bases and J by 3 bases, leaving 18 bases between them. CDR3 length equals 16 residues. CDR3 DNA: TGTGCCAGCAGTTACCTAGCAGGGGCTGGTGACACTGAAGCTTTCTTT. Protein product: CASSYLAGAGDTEAFF.

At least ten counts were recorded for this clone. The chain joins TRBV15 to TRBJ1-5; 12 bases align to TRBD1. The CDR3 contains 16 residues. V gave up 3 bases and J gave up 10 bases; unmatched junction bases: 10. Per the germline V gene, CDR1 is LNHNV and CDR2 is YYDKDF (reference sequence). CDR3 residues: CATSRATGTGGKPQHF. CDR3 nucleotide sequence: TGTGCCACCAGCAGGGCTACCGGGACAGGGGGCAAACCCCAGCATTTT.

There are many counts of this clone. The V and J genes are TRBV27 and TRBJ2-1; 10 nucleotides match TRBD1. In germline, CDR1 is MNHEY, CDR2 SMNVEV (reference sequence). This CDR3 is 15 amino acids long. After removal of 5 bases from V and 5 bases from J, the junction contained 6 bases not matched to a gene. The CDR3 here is CASSIGTGVNNEQFF. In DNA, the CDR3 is TGTGCCAGCAGTATAGGGACAGGGGTTAACAATGAGCAGTTCTTC.